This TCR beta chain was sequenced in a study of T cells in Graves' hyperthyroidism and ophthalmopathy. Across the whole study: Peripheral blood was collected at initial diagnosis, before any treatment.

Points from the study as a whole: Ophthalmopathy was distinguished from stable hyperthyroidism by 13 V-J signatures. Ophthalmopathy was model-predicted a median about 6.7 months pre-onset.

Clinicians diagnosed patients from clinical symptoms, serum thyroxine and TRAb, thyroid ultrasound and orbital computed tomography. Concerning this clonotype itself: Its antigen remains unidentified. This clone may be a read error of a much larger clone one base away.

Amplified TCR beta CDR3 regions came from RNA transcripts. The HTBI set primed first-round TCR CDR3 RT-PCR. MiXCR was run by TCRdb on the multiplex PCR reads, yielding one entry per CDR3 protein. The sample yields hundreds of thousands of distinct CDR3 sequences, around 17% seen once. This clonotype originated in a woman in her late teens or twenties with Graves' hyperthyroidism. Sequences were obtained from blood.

The CDR3 nucleotides are TGTGCCAGCAGTTTCTCCAATGAGCAGTTCTTC. Protein product: CASSFSNEQFF. The gene calls are TRBV12-3 or TRBV12-4 and TRBJ2-1; no firm D call. The length of the CDR3 is 11 residues. V was cut by 3 bases and J by 6 bases, with 3 bases left in between.